This section outlines one T cell receptor beta chain sequence together with its context. Each hyperthyroidism patient was newly diagnosed, with under 2 months' duration, and aged 18 to 65. The sample belongs to a study of Graves' ophthalmopathy and Graves' hyperthyroidism. The CDR3 spans 16 residues. The V segment lost 5 bases and the J segment 2 bases; nucleotides outside the gene matches: 11. Germline CDR1 reads SEHNR; CDR2 reads FQNEAQ (reference sequence). Beta-chain TCR CDR3 regions were amplified from RNA transcripts. HTBI primers served in a first-round RT-PCR, which a second-round multiplex PCR followed. In TCRdb, the multiplex PCR reads were re-called with MiXCR into one record per CDR3 protein. This sample has 1 million to 1.3 million distinct CDR3 sequences, with about two fifths found just once.

The receptor's source is an adult man with Graves' hyperthyroidism. Input material: peripheral blood or thyroid tissue (not recorded which). The chain has TRBV7-9 and TRBJ2-7, with TRBD2 matching 8 bases. The chain's CDR3 is CASSLRGGRGTYEQYF. CDR3 nucleotide sequence: TGTGCCAGCAGCCTCCGGGGGGGGAGAGGAACCTACGAGCAGTACTTC.